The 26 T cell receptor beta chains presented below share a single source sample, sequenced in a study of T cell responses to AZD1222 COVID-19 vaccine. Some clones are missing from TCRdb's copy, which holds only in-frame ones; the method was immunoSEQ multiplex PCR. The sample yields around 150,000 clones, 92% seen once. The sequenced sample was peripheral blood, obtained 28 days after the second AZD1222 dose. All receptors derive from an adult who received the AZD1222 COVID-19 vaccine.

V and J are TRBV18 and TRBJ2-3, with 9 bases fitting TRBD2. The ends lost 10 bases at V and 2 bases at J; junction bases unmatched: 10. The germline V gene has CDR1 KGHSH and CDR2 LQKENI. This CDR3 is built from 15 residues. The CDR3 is CATARSSGNTDTQYF. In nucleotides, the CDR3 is TGTGCCACTGCACGGTCTAGCGGGAACACAGATACGCAGTATTTT.

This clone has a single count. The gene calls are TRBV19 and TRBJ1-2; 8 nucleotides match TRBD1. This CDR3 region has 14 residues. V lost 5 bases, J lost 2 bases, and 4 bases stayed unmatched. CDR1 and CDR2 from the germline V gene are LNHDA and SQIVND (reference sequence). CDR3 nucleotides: TGTGCCAGTAGTTTCGGACAGGGAAACTATGGCTACACCTTC. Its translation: CASSFGQGNYGYTF.

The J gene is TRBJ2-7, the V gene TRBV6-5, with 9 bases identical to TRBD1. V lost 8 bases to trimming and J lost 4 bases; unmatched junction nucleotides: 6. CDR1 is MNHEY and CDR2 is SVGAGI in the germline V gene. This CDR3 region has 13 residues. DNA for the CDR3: TGTGCCAGCCTCGGACAGGGGATGTACGAGCAGTACTTC. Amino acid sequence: CASLGQGMYEQYF.

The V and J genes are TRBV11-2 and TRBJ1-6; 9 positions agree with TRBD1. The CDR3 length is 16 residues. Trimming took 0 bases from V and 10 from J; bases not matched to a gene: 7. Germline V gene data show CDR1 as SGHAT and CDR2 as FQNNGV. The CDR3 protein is CASSLDGGTGRSPLHF. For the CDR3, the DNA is TGTGCCAGCAGCTTAGATGGGGGGACAGGGAGATCACCCCTCCACTTT.

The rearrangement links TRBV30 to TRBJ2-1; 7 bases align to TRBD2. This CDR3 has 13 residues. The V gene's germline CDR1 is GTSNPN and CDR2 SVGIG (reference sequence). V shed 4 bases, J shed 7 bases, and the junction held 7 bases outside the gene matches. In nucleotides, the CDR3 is TGTGCCTGGACTAGCGGTTTAGGAAATGAGCAGTTCTTC. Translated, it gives CAWTSGLGNEQFF.

CDR3 nucleotide sequence: TGTGCCAGCAGCATCGGACTAGCGGGAGCCTACGAGCAGTACTTC. This encodes CASSIGLAGAYEQYF. The chain joins TRBV5-6 to TRBJ2-7, with 13 bases that match TRBD2. CDR1 is SGHDT, CDR2 YYEEEE, per germline. The CDR3 totals 15 residues. Trimming at V came to 4 bases and at J to 2 bases, leaving 3 bases not matched to a gene.

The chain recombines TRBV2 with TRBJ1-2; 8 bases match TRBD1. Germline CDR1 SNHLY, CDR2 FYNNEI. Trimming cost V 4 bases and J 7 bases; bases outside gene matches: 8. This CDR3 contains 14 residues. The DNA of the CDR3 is TGTGCCAGCAGTGGACTCCCGGACAGGGTTGGCTACACCTTC. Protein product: CASSGLPDRVGYTF.

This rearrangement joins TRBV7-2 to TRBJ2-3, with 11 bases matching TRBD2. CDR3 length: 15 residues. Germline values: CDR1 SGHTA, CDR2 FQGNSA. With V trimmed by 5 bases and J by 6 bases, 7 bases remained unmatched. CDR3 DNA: TGTGCCAGCAGCCCCACTAGCGGGAGAGCCGATACGCAGTATTTT. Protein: CASSPTSGRADTQYF.

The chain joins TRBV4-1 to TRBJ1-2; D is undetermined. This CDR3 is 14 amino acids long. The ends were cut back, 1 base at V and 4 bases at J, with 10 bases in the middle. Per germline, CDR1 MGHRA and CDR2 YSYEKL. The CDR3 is CASSQGPSSYGYTF. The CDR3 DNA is TGCGCCAGCAGCCAAGGTCCTTCCTCCTATGGCTACACCTTC.

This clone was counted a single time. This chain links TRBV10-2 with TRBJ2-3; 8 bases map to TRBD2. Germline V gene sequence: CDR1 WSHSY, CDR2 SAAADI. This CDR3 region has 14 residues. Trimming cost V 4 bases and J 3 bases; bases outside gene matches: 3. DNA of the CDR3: TGCGCCAGCAGTGCGTCTAGCGGGACAGATACGCAGTATTTT. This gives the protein CASSASSGTDTQYF.

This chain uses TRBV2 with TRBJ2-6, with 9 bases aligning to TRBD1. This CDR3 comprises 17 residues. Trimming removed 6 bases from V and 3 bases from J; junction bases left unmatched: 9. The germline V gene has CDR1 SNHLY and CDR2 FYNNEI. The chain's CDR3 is CASRTGTGKHGANVLTF. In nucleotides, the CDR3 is TGTGCCAGCAGGACCGGGACAGGGAAGCATGGGGCCAACGTCCTGACTTTC.

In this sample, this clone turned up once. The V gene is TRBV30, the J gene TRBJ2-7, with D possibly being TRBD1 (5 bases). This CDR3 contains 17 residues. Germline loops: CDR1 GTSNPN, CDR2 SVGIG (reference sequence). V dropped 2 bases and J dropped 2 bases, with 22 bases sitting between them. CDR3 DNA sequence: TGTGCCTGGAGTCTAAGGCCAGGGCCCCCCATGGCCTACGAGCAGTACTTC. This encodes CAWSLRPGPPMAYEQYF.

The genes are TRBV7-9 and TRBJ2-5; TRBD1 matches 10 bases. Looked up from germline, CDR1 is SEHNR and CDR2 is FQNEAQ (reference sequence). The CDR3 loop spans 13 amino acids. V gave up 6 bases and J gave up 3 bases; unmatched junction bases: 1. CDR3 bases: TGTGCCAGCAGGGACAGGGGGAAAGAGACCCAGTACTTC. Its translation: CASRDRGKETQYF.

The DNA of the CDR3 is TGTGCCAGCAGTACCAGAACAACAGGGGGCTGGGAGACCCAGTACTTC. It translates to CASSTRTTGGWETQYF. V and J are TRBV7-8 and TRBJ2-5; 9 bases align to TRBD1. Germline V gives CDR1 SGHVS, CDR2 FQNEAQ. This CDR3 comprises 16 residues. Losses at the gene ends were 6 bases for V and 5 bases for J; bases not matched to a gene: 13.

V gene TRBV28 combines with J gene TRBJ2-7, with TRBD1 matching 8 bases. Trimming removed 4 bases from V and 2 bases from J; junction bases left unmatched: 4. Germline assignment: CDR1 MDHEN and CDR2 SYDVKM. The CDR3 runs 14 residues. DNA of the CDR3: TGTGCCAGCAGTTCCGCAGGGGGCCCCTACGAGCAGTACTTC. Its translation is CASSSAGGPYEQYF.

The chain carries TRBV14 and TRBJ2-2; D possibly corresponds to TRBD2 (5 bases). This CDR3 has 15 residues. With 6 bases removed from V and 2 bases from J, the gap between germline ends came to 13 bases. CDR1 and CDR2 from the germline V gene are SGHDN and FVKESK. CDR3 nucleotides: TGTGCCAGCAGGTCCCGGGGAGCAAACACCGGGGAGCTGTTTTTT. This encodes CASRSRGANTGELFF. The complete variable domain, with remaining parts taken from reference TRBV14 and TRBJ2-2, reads EAGVTQFPSHSVIEKGQTVTLRCDPISGHDNLYWYRRVMGKEIKFLLHFVKESKQDESGMPNNRFLAERTGGTYSTLKVQPAELEDSGVYFCASRSRGANTGELFFGEGSRLTVL.

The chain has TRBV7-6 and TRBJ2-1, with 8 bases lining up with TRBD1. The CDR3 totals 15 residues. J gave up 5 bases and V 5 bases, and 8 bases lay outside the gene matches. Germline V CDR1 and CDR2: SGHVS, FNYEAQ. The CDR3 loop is CASSPPGQVNNEQFF. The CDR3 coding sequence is TGTGCCAGCAGCCCGCCGGGACAGGTAAACAATGAGCAGTTCTTC.

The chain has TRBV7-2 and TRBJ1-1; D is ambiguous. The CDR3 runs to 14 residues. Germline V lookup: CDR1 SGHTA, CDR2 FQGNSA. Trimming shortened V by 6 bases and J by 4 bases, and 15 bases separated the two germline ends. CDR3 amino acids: CASRSPGSSTEAFF. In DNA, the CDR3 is TGTGCCAGCAGGTCTCCGGGAAGTAGCACTGAAGCTTTCTTT.

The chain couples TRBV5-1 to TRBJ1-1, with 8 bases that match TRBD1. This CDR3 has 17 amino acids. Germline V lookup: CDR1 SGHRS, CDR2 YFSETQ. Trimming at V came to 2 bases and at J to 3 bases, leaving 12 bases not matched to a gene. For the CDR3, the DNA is TGCGCCAGCAGCTTCAGGCAGGGGGCGCGGACCTACACTGAAGCTTTCTTT. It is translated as CASSFRQGARTYTEAFF.

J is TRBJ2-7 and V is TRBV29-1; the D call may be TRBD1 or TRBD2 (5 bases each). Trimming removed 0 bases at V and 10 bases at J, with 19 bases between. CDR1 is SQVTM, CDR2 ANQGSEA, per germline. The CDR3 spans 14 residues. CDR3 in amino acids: CSVEDGGLGVGQYF. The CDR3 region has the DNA TGCAGCGTTGAAGATGGGGGTCTTGGAGTTGGCCAGTACTTC.

CDR3 DNA: TGCGCCAGCAGCCAACAAGGCGGGGAGCTGTTTTTT. This encodes CASSQQGGELFF. This rearrangement joins TRBV5-1 to TRBJ2-2; the D is unclear. From germline, CDR1 is SGHRS and CDR2 YFSETQ. This CDR3 contains 12 residues. Between the trimmed V and J ends, which lost 4 bases and 7 bases, there was a span of 8 bases.

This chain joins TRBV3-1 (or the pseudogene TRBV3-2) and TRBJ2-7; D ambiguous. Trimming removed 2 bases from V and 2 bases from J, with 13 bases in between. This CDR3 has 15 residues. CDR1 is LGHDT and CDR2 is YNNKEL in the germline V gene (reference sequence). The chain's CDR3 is CASSQSLAGPYEQYF. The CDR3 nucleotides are TGTGCCAGCAGCCAAAGCTTGGCCGGACCCTACGAGCAGTACTTC.

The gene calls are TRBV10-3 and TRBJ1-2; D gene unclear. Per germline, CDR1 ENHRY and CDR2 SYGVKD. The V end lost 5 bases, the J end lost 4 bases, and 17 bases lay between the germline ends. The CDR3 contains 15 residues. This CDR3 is CAISSPQGTFYGYTF. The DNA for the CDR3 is TGTGCCATCAGTTCCCCCCAAGGAACCTTCTATGGCTACACCTTC.

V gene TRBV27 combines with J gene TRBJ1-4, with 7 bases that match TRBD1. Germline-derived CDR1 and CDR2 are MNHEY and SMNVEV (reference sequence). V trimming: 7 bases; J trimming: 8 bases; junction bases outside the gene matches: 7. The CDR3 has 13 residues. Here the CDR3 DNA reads TGTGCCAGCAAGTCTCAGGGGGGAGAAAAACTGTTTTTT. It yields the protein CASKSQGGEKLFF.

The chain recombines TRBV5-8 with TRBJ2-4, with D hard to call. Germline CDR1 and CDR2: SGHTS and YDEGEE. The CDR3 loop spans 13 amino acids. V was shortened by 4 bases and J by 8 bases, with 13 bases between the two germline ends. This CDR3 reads CASSQPGTDIQYF. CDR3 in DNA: TGTGCCAGCAGCCAACCGGGCACGGACATTCAGTACTTC.

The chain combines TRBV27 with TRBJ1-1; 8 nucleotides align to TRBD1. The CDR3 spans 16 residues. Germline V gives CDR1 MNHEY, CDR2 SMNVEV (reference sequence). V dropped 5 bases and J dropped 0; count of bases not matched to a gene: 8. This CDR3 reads CASSARQGKMNTEAFF. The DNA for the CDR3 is TGTGCCAGCAGTGCCCGACAGGGGAAGATGAACACTGAAGCTTTCTTT.